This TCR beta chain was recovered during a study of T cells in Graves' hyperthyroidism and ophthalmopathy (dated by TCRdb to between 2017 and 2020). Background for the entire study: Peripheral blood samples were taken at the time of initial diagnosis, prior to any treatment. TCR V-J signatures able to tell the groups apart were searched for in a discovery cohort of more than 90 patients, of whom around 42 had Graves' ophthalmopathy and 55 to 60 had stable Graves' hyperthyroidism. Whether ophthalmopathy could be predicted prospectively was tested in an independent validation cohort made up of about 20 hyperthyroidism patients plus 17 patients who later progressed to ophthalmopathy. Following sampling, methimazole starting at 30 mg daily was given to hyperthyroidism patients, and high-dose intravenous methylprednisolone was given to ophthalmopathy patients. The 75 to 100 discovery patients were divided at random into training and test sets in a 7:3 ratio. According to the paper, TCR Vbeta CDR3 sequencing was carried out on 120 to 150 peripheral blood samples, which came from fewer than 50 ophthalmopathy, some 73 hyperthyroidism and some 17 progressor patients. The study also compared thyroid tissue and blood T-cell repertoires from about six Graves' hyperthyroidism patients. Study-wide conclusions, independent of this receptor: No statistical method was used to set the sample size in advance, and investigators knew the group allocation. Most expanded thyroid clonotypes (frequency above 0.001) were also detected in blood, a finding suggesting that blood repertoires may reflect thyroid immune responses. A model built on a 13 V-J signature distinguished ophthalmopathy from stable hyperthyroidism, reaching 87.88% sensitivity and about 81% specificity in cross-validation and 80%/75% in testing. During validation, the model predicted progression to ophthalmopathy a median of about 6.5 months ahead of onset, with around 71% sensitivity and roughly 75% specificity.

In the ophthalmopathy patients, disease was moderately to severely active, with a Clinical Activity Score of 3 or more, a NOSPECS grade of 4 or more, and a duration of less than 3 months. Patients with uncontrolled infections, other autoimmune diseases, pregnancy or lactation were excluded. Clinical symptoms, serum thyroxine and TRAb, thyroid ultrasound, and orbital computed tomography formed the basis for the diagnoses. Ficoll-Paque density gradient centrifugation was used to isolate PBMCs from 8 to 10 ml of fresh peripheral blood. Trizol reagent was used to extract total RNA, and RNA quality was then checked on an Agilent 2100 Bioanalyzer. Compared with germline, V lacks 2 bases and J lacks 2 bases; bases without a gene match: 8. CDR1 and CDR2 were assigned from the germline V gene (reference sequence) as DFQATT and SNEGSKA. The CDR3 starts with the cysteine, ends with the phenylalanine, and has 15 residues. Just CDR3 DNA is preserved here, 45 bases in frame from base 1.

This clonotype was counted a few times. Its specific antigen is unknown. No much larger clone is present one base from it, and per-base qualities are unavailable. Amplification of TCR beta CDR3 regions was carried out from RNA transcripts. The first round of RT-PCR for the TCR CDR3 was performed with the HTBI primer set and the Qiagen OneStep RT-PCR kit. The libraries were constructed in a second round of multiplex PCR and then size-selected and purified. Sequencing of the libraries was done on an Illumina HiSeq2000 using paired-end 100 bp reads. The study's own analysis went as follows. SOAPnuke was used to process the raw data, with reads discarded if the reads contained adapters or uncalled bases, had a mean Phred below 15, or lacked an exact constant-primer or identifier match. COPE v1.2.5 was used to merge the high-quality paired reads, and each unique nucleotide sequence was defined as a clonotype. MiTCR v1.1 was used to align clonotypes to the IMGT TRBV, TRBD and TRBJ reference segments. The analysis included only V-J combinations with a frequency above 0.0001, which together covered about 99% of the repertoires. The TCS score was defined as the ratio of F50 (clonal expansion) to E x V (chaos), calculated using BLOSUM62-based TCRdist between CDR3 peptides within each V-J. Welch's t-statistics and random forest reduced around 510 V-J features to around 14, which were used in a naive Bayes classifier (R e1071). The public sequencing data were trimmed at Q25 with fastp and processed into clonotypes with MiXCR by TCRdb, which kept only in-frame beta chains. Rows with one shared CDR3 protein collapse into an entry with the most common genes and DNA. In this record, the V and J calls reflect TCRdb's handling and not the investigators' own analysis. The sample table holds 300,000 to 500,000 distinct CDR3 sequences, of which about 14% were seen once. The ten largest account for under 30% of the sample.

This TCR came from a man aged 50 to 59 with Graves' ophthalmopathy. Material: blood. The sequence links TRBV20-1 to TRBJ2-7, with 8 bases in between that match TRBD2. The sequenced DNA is TGCAGTGCTAGAAATCCGGGAGGGCCTCCCTACGAGCAGTACTTC. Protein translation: CSARNPGGPPYEQYF.